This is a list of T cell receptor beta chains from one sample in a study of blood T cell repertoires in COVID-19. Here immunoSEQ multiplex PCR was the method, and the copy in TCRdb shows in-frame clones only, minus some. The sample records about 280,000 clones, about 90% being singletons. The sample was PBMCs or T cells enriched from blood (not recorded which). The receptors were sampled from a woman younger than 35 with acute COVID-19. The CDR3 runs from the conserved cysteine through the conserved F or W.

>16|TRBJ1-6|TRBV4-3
CASSSGTSLYNSPLHF
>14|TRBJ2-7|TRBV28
CASSLIGITYEQYF
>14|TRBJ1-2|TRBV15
CATSSPGEFYGYTF
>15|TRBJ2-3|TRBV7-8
CASKNSGAGTDTQYF
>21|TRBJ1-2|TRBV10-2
CASSESQSLKIQGGLGYGYTF
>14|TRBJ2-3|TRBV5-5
CASSLERGTDTQYF
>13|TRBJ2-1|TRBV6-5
CASSLYPYNEQFF
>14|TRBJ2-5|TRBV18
CASRPGQSYETQYF
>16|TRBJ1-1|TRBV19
CASSRSLGGMNTEAFF
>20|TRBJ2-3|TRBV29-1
CSVDRNPAGGIPYPTDTQYF
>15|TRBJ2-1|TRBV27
CASSFAGSSYNEQFF
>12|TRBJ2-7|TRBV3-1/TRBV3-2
CASSPPGGEQYF
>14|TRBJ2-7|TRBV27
CASSNRDSSYEQYF
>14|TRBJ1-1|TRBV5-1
CASSSRDRGTEAFF
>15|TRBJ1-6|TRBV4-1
CASSHGQGVNSPLHF
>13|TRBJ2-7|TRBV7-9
CASSLSGILEQYF
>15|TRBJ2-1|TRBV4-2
CASSQDLAGYNEQFF
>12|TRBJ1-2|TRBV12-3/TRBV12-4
CASRPDRAGYTF
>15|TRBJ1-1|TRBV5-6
CASSLGAPTNTEAFF
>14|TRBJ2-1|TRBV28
CASSLSGGNNEQFF
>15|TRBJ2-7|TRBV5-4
CASSPRREGLYEQYF
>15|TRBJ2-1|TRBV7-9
CASSLSGRGHNEQFF
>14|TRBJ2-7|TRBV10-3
CAISEASGIYEQYF
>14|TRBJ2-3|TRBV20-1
CSASMGLVGDTQYF
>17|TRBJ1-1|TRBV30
CAWSALRDRTQNTEAFF
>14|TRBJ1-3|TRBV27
CASSITGVGNTIYF
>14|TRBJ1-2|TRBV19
CASSSRDSFYGYTF
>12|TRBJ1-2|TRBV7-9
CASSRGLFGYTF
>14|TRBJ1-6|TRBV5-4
CASSSESGNSPLHF